This T cell receptor (beta chain) was identified in a study of OX40 agonist ivuxolimab in advanced cancers. Patients had blood sampled at baseline and again on cycle 4 day 1 and cycle 7 day 1. The CDR3 extends over 16 amino acids. V was pared by 2 bases and J by 9 bases, with 11 bases of the junction left unmatched. In germline, CDR1 is SNHLY, CDR2 FYNNEI. Assay used: immunoSEQ multiplex PCR; TCRdb lists only in-frame clones, some missing. In the table there are over 70,000 clones, roughly 78% of which are singletons. This specimen consisted of CD4+ or CD8+ T cells sorted from blood, obtained in a trial of the OX40 agonist ivuxolimab. This clonotype was obtained from an adult with an advanced solid tumor such as melanoma, head and neck, liver or kidney cancer. The chain recombines TRBV2 with TRBJ2-1; TRBD2 matches 9 bases. CDR3: CASSESPGLAAREQFF. DNA for the CDR3: TGTGCCAGCAGTGAAAGTCCGGGACTAGCTGCCCGTGAGCAGTTCTTC. The entire variable domain, with the rest obtained from reference TRBV2 and TRBJ2-1, is as follows: EPEVTQTPSHQVTQMGQEVILRCVPISNHLYFYWYRQILGQKVEFLVSFYNNEISEKSEIFDDQFSVERPDGSNFTLKIRSTKLEDSAMYFCASSESPGLAAREQFFGPGTRLTVL.